The 27 T cell receptor beta chains listed next were all sequenced from one sample in a study of blood T cell repertoires in COVID-19. TCRdb's copy holds only in-frame clones and misses some; the assay was immunoSEQ multiplex PCR. In the table there are 70,000 to 95,000 clones, roughly 86% of which are singletons. The sample consisted of peripheral blood. These receptors were collected from a human donor in a cohort sampled during active COVID-19.

This clone was observed once. V usage is TRBV24-1 and J usage is TRBJ2-7; TRBD1 matches 9 bases. The CDR3 runs 15 residues. The V gene's germline CDR1 is KGHDR and CDR2 SFDVKD. J was trimmed by 6 bases and V by 3 bases; bases with no gene match: 8. The CDR3 DNA reads TGTGCCACCAGTGATACGACAGGGGGACGGGGCGAGCAGTACTTC. Encoded protein: CATSDTTGGRGEQYF.

This chain joins TRBV28 and TRBJ2-1, with 9 bases that match TRBD2. Per the germline V gene, CDR1 is MDHEN and CDR2 is SYDVKM. The CDR3 runs to 15 residues. With V trimmed by 3 bases and J by 8 bases, 8 bases remained unmatched. The CDR3 protein is CASSLPSGNSDEQFF. The CDR3 DNA sequence: TGTGCCAGCAGTTTGCCTAGCGGGAATTCTGATGAGCAGTTCTTC.

CDR3 region: CATSNPGYEQYF. CDR3 coding DNA: TGTGCCACCAGCAACCCAGGATACGAGCAGTACTTC. The V call is TRBV15, the J call TRBJ2-7, with D unresolved. Trimming pared 4 bases from V and 4 bases from J, leaving 8 bases between. Germline V gene data show CDR1 as LNHNV and CDR2 as YYDKDF (reference sequence). CDR3 size: 12 residues.

J is TRBJ2-2 and V is TRBV2, with 13 bases lining up with TRBD2. Germline V CDR1 and CDR2: SNHLY, FYNNEI. The CDR3 is 17 amino acids. The V and J ends lost 6 bases and 2 bases, in that order; junction bases with no gene match: 6. The CDR3 DNA sequence: TGTGCCAGCAGCGCGACTAGCGGGGGGATAAACACCGGGGAGCTGTTTTTT. Its protein is CASSATSGGINTGELFF.

The chain uses TRBV7-9 and TRBJ2-3; the D gene is possibly TRBD1 (5 bases). The V end was cut by 4 bases, the J end by 2 bases, with 13 bases between. There are 15 residues in the CDR3. CDR1 SEHNR and CDR2 FQNEAQ come from the germline V gene (reference sequence). Here the CDR3 DNA reads TGTGCCAGCAGCTCGGACACGGCCTACACAGATACGCAGTATTTT. Translating it yields CASSSDTAYTDTQYF.

The chain is built from TRBV6-5 and TRBJ1-4; perhaps TRBD1 as D (5 bases). The CDR3 spans 16 residues. V was cut by 0 bases and J by 2 bases, with 10 bases left in between. Germline values: CDR1 MNHEY, CDR2 SVGAGI. Written as DNA, the CDR3 is TGTGCCAGCAGTTACTCCTGGGGGGGTACTAATGAAAAACTGTTTTTT. Translating gives CASSYSWGGTNEKLFF.

This chain joins TRBV7-2 and TRBJ1-6; 9 bases are shared with TRBD1. Germline loops: CDR1 SGHTA, CDR2 FQGNSA. The CDR3 runs to 14 residues. J gave up 10 bases and V 5 bases, and 6 bases lay outside the gene matches. Here the CDR3 reads CASSTGTGNSPLHF. The CDR3 DNA reads TGTGCCAGCAGCACAGGGACAGGGAACTCACCCCTCCACTTT.

In its sample, this clone was seen a few times. The V and J genes are TRBV5-4 and TRBJ2-7; 7 bases are a match to TRBD1. Germline V lookup: CDR1 SGHNT, CDR2 YYREEE (reference sequence). V was pared by 4 bases and J by 3 bases, with 7 bases of the junction left unmatched. The CDR3 contains 14 residues. The CDR3: CASSRGTENYEQYF. In DNA, the CDR3 is TGTGCCAGCAGCCGTGGGACAGAAAACTACGAGCAGTACTTC.

This chain connects TRBV19 to TRBJ1-5; 9 nucleotides match TRBD1. The CDR3 is made up of 14 amino acids. The V and J ends lost 6 bases and 5 bases, in that order; junction bases with no gene match: 5. The germline V gene has CDR1 LNHDA and CDR2 SQIVND (reference sequence). DNA of the CDR3: TGTGCCAGTAGCATCAACAGGGGGCATCAGCCCCAGCATTTT. This codes for CASSINRGHQPQHF.

The V call is TRBV5-1, the J call TRBJ1-1, with a possible D match to TRBD1 (5 bases). The germline V gene encodes CDR1 SGHRS and CDR2 YFSETQ. This CDR3 comprises 15 residues. V shed 6 bases and J shed 0 bases, with 15 bases lying between them. CDR3 bases: TGCGCCAGCACCCCGGGGGGATCGTTGAACACTGAAGCTTTCTTT. It specifies CASTPGGSLNTEAFF.

The rearrangement uses TRBV5-4 and TRBJ2-7; TRBD1 aligns across 8 bases. Germline V gene sequence: CDR1 SGHNT, CDR2 YYREEE (reference sequence). The junction had 4 bases not matched to a gene; V was cut back by 0 bases and J by 5 bases. The CDR3 has 14 residues. The CDR3 DNA follows: TGTGCCAGCAGCTTGGGGCAGGGGGCCGACGAGCAGTACTTC. Its protein is CASSLGQGADEQYF. The full variable domain, rest sourced from reference TRBV5-4 and TRBJ2-7, is ETGVTQSPTHLIKTRGQQVTLRCSSQSGHNTVSWYQQALGQGPQFIFQYYREEENGRGNFPPRFSGLQFPNYSSELNVNALELDDSALYLCASSLGQGADEQYFGPGTRLTVT.

The V call is TRBV3-1 (or the pseudogene TRBV3-2), the J call TRBJ2-1, with 7 bases lining up with TRBD2. The CDR3 consists of 17 residues. Unmatched junction bases numbered 12, after V lost 0 bases and J lost 7 bases. CDR1 and CDR2 from the germline V gene are LGHDT and YNNKEL (reference sequence). The CDR3 spells CASSQDRGTTPWNEQFF. CDR3 nucleotides: TGTGCCAGCAGCCAAGATCGGGGGACTACACCTTGGAATGAGCAGTTCTTC.

The chain recombines TRBV18 with TRBJ2-1, with D unresolved. The CDR3 totals 12 residues. The V end was cut by 5 bases, the J end by 12 bases, with 14 bases between. Looked up from germline, CDR1 is KGHSH and CDR2 is LQKENI. CDR3 sequence reads: CASSDTSWAQFF. The CDR3 DNA reads as TGTGCCAGCTCAGACACCTCCTGGGCGCAGTTCTTC.

The chain is built from TRBV7-9 and TRBJ1-2; 8 bases align to TRBD1. The CDR3 extends over 15 amino acids. V shed 5 bases and J 5 bases; nucleotides not matched to a gene: 10. Germline V gene sequence: CDR1 SEHNR, CDR2 FQNEAQ (reference sequence). CDR3 residues: CASSATGAVNYGYTF. DNA for the CDR3: TGTGCCAGCAGCGCGACAGGGGCCGTCAATTATGGCTACACCTTC.

This clone was picked up one time. V usage is TRBV5-1 and J usage is TRBJ1-1; D may be TRBD1 (6 bases). V lost 1 base and J lost 4, with 14 bases in between. CDR1 is SGHRS, CDR2 YFSETQ, per germline. There are 15 residues in the CDR3. The CDR3 is CASSLRQGRATEAFF. CDR3 DNA: TGCGCCAGCAGCTTGAGGCAGGGGAGGGCCACTGAAGCTTTCTTT.

The chain combines TRBV6-2 or TRBV6-3 with TRBJ2-7, with 9 bases that match TRBD1. Germline V gene lookup returns CDR1 MNHEY and CDR2 SVGEGT. Losses at the gene ends were 2 bases for V and 3 bases for J; bases not matched to a gene: 5. The CDR3 runs 15 residues. CDR3 residues: CASSYGDRDFYEQYF. DNA of the CDR3: TGTGCCAGCAGTTACGGGGACAGGGATTTCTACGAGCAGTACTTC.

This clone was recorded only once. The V gene is TRBV27, the J gene TRBJ1-5, with 10 bases identical to TRBD1. Germline V gives CDR1 MNHEY, CDR2 SMNVEV (reference sequence). V lost 3 bases and J lost 5; bases outside the gene matches: 1. The CDR3 is 14 residues long. This CDR3 is CASSLTGGDQPQHF. CDR3 nucleotides: TGTGCCAGCAGTTTGACAGGGGGCGATCAGCCCCAGCATTTT.

This sequence joins TRBV9 and TRBJ2-2; 9 positions match TRBD1. Germline V lookup: CDR1 SGDLS, CDR2 YYNGEE. This CDR3 spans 14 amino acids. J lost 6 bases, V lost 4 bases, and 4 bases had no gene match. The CDR3 region has the DNA TGTGCCAGCAGCTCCGACAGGGGGGCCGGGGAGCTGTTTTTT. The encoded protein is CASSSDRGAGELFF.

This chain joins TRBV6-6 and TRBJ1-3; D remains unclear. This CDR3 comprises 15 residues. With 4 bases removed from V and 0 bases from J, the gap between germline ends came to 10 bases. Germline values: CDR1 MNHNY, CDR2 SVGAGI (reference sequence). The CDR3 DNA reads TGTGCCAGCAGTTCGAAGGGAGGCTCTGGAAACACCATATATTTT. The encoded protein is CASSSKGGSGNTIYF.

The chain links TRBV7-9 to TRBJ2-7; TRBD2 aligns across 15 bases. In germline, CDR1 is SEHNR, CDR2 FQNEAQ (reference sequence). The V gene end was trimmed by 5 bases and the J gene end by 5 bases; junction bases not matched to a gene: 4. There are 15 residues in the CDR3. CDR3: CASSPGLAGGDEQYF. In nucleotides, the CDR3 is TGTGCCAGCAGCCCCGGACTAGCGGGAGGGGACGAGCAGTACTTC.

The V call is TRBV7-9, the J call TRBJ2-7, with TRBD2 identical over 13 bases. V lost 4 bases and J lost 4; bases outside the gene matches: 1. Germline V gives CDR1 SEHNR, CDR2 FQNEAQ (reference sequence). The CDR3 sequence is 14 residues long. The chain's CDR3 is CASSSTSGRYEQYF. In nucleotides, the CDR3 is TGTGCCAGCAGCTCGACTAGCGGGAGGTACGAGCAGTACTTC.

The gene calls are TRBV7-2 and TRBJ2-7; 8 bases align to TRBD2. Looked up from germline, CDR1 is SGHTA and CDR2 is FQGNSA. This CDR3 is built from 14 residues. Trimming cost V 4 bases and J 5 bases; bases outside gene matches: 7. The DNA of the CDR3 is TGTGCCAGCAGCTCCAACGCGGGGGGCCACGAGCAGTACTTC. Protein sequence: CASSSNAGGHEQYF. Complete variable domain (other parts from reference TRBV7-2 and TRBJ2-7): GAGVSQSPSNKVTEKGKDVELRCDPISGHTALYWYRQSLGQGLEFLIYFQGNSAPDKSGLPSDRFSAERTGGSVSTLTIQRTQQEDSAVYLCASSSNAGGHEQYFGPGTRLTVT.

V usage is TRBV5-1 and J usage is TRBJ2-6; 7 nucleotides agree with TRBD1. Germline assignment: CDR1 SGHRS and CDR2 YFSETQ. V shed 4 bases and J 4 bases; nucleotides not matched to a gene: 5. The CDR3 extends over 15 amino acids. Written as DNA, the CDR3 is TGCGCCAGCAGCGTAGGGGGCTCCGGGGCCAACGTCCTGACTTTC. It is translated as CASSVGGSGANVLTF.

The rearrangement joins TRBV12-5 to TRBJ1-5, with D tentatively TRBD1 (5 bases). V shed 6 bases and J shed 2 bases, with 11 bases lying between them. There are 14 residues in the CDR3. Germline CDR1 is LGHNT and CDR2 is FRNRAP. CDR3 nucleotides: TGTGCTAGTGGGGGCAGGGTACGCAATCAGCCCCAGCATTTT. It translates to CASGGRVRNQPQHF.

The chain is built from TRBV28 and TRBJ2-1, with 11 bases lining up with TRBD2. Trimming cost V 9 bases and J 10 bases; bases outside gene matches: 23. CDR3 length: 18 amino acids. Germline V gene data show CDR1 as MDHEN and CDR2 as SYDVKM. CDR3 in DNA: TGTGCCAGTCTTCCGGGCACCCGACCTAGCGGGAGGCAGGAGGAGCAGTTCTTC. It yields the protein CASLPGTRPSGRQEEQFF.

The rearrangement joins TRBV6-2 or TRBV6-3 to TRBJ2-2, with 9 bases lining up with TRBD1. The CDR3 totals 15 residues. V was pared by 6 bases and J by 5 bases, with 7 bases of the junction left unmatched. The germline V gene has CDR1 MNHEY and CDR2 SVGEGT. Here the CDR3 reads CASSRRDRDTGELFF. The CDR3, as DNA: TGTGCCAGCAGCCGCCGGGACAGGGATACCGGGGAGCTGTTTTTT.

This clone is a singleton in its sample. J is TRBJ2-5 and V is TRBV5-1, with 8 positions matching TRBD2. The germline CDR1 and CDR2 sequences are SGHRS and YFSETQ. CDR3 length: 16 residues. Trimming cost V 1 base and J 4 bases; bases outside gene matches: 9. CDR3 region: CASSLSSGGYGETQYF. The CDR3 DNA is TGCGCCAGCAGCTTGTCTTCGGGGGGGTACGGAGAGACCCAGTACTTC.